This entry lists 24 T cell receptor beta chains sequenced from one sample in a study of T cell responses to AZD1222 COVID-19 vaccine. The assay was immunoSEQ multiplex PCR, and TCRdb's table has in-frame clones only and misses some. The sample yields about 160,000 clones, about nine tenths seen once. The sequences come from peripheral blood, collected on day 0 of AZD1222 vaccination. The receptor set was obtained from an adult in good health.

This sequence joins TRBV28 and TRBJ1-6, with 8 bases that match TRBD1. J gave up 6 bases and V 6 bases, and 10 bases lay outside the gene matches. Germline assignment: CDR1 MDHEN and CDR2 SYDVKM. The CDR3 contains 16 residues. In DNA form, the CDR3 reads TGTGCCAGCAGAGGACCCGGGACAGGTAGTAATTCACCCCTCCACTTT. This codes for CASRGPGTGSNSPLHF.

The chain is built from TRBV6-1 and TRBJ1-2; D possibly corresponds to TRBD1 (6 bases). The CDR3 is 12 amino acids. Germline-derived CDR1 and CDR2 are MNHNS and SASEGT. V lost 3 bases and J 8 bases, leaving 10 bases between the germline ends. The DNA of the CDR3 is TGTGCCAGCAGTGAGGGGGCTCGAGGCTACACCTTC. As protein: CASSEGARGYTF.

A few counts support this clone. The chain couples TRBV18 to TRBJ2-1; D not certain. V lost 6 bases, J lost 10 bases, and 13 bases lay in between. The CDR3 consists of 12 residues. Germline V gives CDR1 KGHSH, CDR2 LQKENI. The CDR3 nucleotides are TGTGCCAGCTCGTCGGCCGAGAGGGAGCAGTTCTTC. Encoded protein: CASSSAEREQFF.

This clone was seen once. V is TRBV9 and J is TRBJ2-1, with 8 bases fitting TRBD2. J lost 5 bases, V lost 4 bases, and 8 bases had no gene match. The CDR3 totals 15 residues. The germline V gene encodes CDR1 SGDLS and CDR2 YYNGEE. The CDR3 sequence is CASSPGGDPNNEQFF. The CDR3, as DNA: TGTGCCAGCAGCCCCGGGGGGGACCCAAACAATGAGCAGTTCTTC. The full variable domain, completed using reference TRBV9 and TRBJ2-1, is DSGVTQTPKHLITATGQRVTLRCSPRSGDLSVYWYQQSLDQGLQFLIQYYNGEERAKGNILERFSAQQFPDLHSELNLSSLELGDSALYFCASSPGGDPNNEQFFGPGTRLTVL.

The chain uses TRBV12-5 and TRBJ2-2; TRBD1 might be the D (7 bases). CDR1 and CDR2 (germline): LGHNT, FRNRAP. Trimming took off 0 bases at V and 4 bases at J, with 18 bases between the two ends. This CDR3 is built from 18 residues. The CDR3 here is CASGLVRFRGETTGELFF. The CDR3 nucleotides are TGTGCTAGTGGTTTGGTACGATTCAGGGGGGAGACCACCGGGGAGCTGTTTTTT.

V and J are TRBV11-2 and TRBJ2-1; no clear D gene. The CDR3 sequence is 14 residues long. The germline CDR1 and CDR2 sequences are SGHAT and FQNNGV. Deletions cut 1 base from V and 9 bases from J, with 13 bases between. The CDR3 DNA sequence: TGTGCCAGCAGCTTAGTATTTGGCCGCGTTGAGCAGTTCTTC. Translated: CASSLVFGRVEQFF.

The CDR3: CASSLALQGVYEQYF. The CDR3 DNA is TGCGCCAGCAGCTTGGCGTTACAGGGGGTCTACGAGCAGTACTTC. The chain links TRBV5-1 to TRBJ2-7; TRBD1 matches at 8 bases. Looked up from germline, CDR1 is SGHRS and CDR2 is YFSETQ. The V and J ends lost 0 bases and 3 bases, in that order; junction bases with no gene match: 5. The CDR3 is 15 residues long.

The chain combines TRBV7-9 with TRBJ2-7; 7 bases fit TRBD1. The V gene end was trimmed by 4 bases and the J gene end by 1 base; junction bases not matched to a gene: 7. This CDR3 region has 15 residues. Per the germline V gene, CDR1 is SEHNR and CDR2 is FQNEAQ (reference sequence). CDR3 DNA: TGTGCCAGCAGCTCCGGGACAGCCCTTTCCTACGAGCAGTACTTC. Its translation: CASSSGTALSYEQYF.

This chain links TRBV7-2 with TRBJ2-7; possible D gene TRBD1, 6 bases. Germline V CDR1 and CDR2: SGHTA, FQGNSA. This CDR3 comprises 14 residues. V lost 2 bases, J lost 6 bases, and 14 bases lay in between. CDR3 protein: CASSLRIQGGEQYF. CDR3 nucleotide sequence: TGTGCCAGCAGCTTACGTATCCAAGGGGGCGAGCAGTACTTC.

The chain carries TRBV11-1 and TRBJ1-1, with D possibly being TRBD1 (5 bases). V lost 2 bases to trimming and J lost 1 base, with 8 bases between them. CDR1 is SGHAT, CDR2 FQDESV, per germline (reference sequence). CDR3 length equals 14 residues. The CDR3 loop reads CASSLRGSNTEAFF. Written as DNA, the CDR3 is TGTGCCAGCAGCTTAAGGGGATCGAACACTGAAGCTTTCTTT.

This chain connects TRBV4-1 to TRBJ2-2; D gene uncertain. V lost 3 bases and J 1 base, leaving 9 bases between the germline ends. Looked up from germline, CDR1 is MGHRA and CDR2 is YSYEKL. The CDR3 is made up of 15 amino acids. CDR3 nucleotide sequence: TGCGCCAGCAGCCAGGGATTTGTGAACACCGGGGAGCTGTTTTTT. Its protein is CASSQGFVNTGELFF.

This chain links TRBV6-2 or TRBV6-3 with TRBJ1-2; D is possibly TRBD1 (6 bases). V lost 5 bases and J 8 bases, leaving 18 bases between the germline ends. Per the germline V gene, CDR1 is MNHEY and CDR2 is SVGEGT. This CDR3 is built from 14 residues. The CDR3 loop reads CASSRASHRDGYTF. The CDR3 DNA sequence: TGTGCCAGCAGTCGCGCAAGCCACAGGGACGGCTACACCTTC.

The chain is built from TRBV30 and TRBJ1-5, with a possible D match to TRBD1 (5 bases). Trimming left V 2 bases short and J 3 bases short, with 8 bases between. The CDR3 is made up of 13 amino acids. Germline CDR1 GTSNPN, CDR2 SVGIG (reference sequence). Written as DNA, the CDR3 is TGTGCCTGGAGTAAGGACACCAATCAGCCCCAGCATTTT. Residues: CAWSKDTNQPQHF.

The chain combines TRBV18 with TRBJ2-3; 7 nucleotides line up with TRBD2. The CDR3 consists of 17 residues. Germline trimming cut 5 bases from V and 0 bases from J; bases unmatched to any gene: 11. CDR1 is KGHSH, CDR2 LQKENI, per germline. CDR3 sequence reads: CASSILSGRTSTDTQYF. CDR3 coding DNA: TGTGCCAGCTCAATCCTTAGCGGGCGAACTAGCACAGATACGCAGTATTTT.

The CDR3 loop is CASTDSNQPQHF. CDR3 DNA sequence: TGTGCCAGCACCGACAGCAATCAGCCCCAGCATTTT. The chain has TRBV12-3 or TRBV12-4 and TRBJ1-5; D gene unclear. Trimming removed 7 bases at V and 1 base at J, with 5 bases between. The CDR3 runs to 12 residues.

This clone was counted once. The chain combines TRBV2 with TRBJ1-1; D is unclear. This CDR3 contains 13 residues. The V end lost 3 bases, the J end lost 0 bases, and 5 bases lay between the germline ends. The germline gives CDR1 SNHLY, CDR2 FYNNEI. The CDR3 nucleotides are TGTGCCAGCAGTGACCAGCTGAACACTGAAGCTTTCTTT. It specifies CASSDQLNTEAFF.

The V and J genes are TRBV28 and TRBJ1-6; a weak D match, TRBD1 (5 bases). Per germline, CDR1 MDHEN and CDR2 SYDVKM. The CDR3 has 14 residues. The V end was cut by 4 bases, the J end by 7 bases, with 11 bases between. The CDR3 coding sequence is TGTGCCAGCAGTTATATGAGGGGAAATTCACCCCTCCACTTT. This encodes CASSYMRGNSPLHF.

The CDR3 sequence: CASSSQGQGEGSPLHF. The CDR3 DNA sequence: TGTGCCAGCAGCTCCCAAGGACAGGGGGAAGGCTCACCCCTCCACTTT. The J gene is TRBJ1-6, the V gene TRBV7-3; 10 bases map to TRBD1. CDR1 is SGHTA and CDR2 is FQGTGA in the germline V gene. The CDR3 loop spans 16 amino acids. V shed 4 bases, J shed 10 bases, and the junction held 10 bases outside the gene matches.

The sample holds a few counts of this clone. The chain is built from TRBV4-3 and TRBJ1-1; D gene uncertain. The CDR3 runs to 17 residues. Trimming left V 2 bases short and J 0 bases short, with 16 bases between. The V gene's germline CDR1 is LGHNA and CDR2 YSLEER. The CDR3 DNA reads as TGCGCCAGCAGCCAAACACCACCGGGGTTCATGAACACTGAAGCTTTCTTT. It yields the protein CASSQTPPGFMNTEAFF.

The chain employs TRBV18 and TRBJ1-5, with D possibly being TRBD1 (6 bases). The V gene lost 6 bases and the J gene lost 2 bases, with 14 bases spanning the gap. CDR1 KGHSH and CDR2 LQKENI come from the germline V gene. The CDR3 loop spans 15 amino acids. CDR3 nucleotide sequence: TGTGCCAGCTCCCGAGAGGGGGTGGGCAATCAGCCCCAGCATTTT. Translated: CASSREGVGNQPQHF.

Within the sample, this clone is medium-sized. V gene TRBV6-1 combines with J gene TRBJ1-6, with 11 bases identical to TRBD1. Trimming removed 1 base from V and 7 bases from J; junction bases left unmatched: 0. CDR1 is MNHNS, CDR2 SASEGT, per germline. The CDR3 runs to 15 residues. The CDR3 spells CASSEGTGGNSPLHF. DNA for the CDR3: TGTGCCAGCAGTGAAGGGACAGGGGGCAATTCACCCCTCCACTTT.

This sequence joins TRBV18 and TRBJ1-1, with D tentatively TRBD1 (5 bases). Deletions cut 6 bases from V and 0 bases from J, with 14 bases between. CDR1 and CDR2 from the germline V gene are KGHSH and LQKENI. CDR3 length: 15 residues. CDR3 amino acids: CASSQRDRMNTEAFF. The CDR3 nucleotides are TGTGCCAGCTCCCAAAGGGACCGCATGAACACTGAAGCTTTCTTT.

In DNA, the CDR3 is TGCAGCGTTGAGATCGCCGCTAGGATGATAGAGACCCAGTACTTC. Protein: CSVEIAARMIETQYF. The rearrangement joins TRBV29-1 to TRBJ2-5; D unresolved. V gave up 3 bases and J gave up 4 bases, with 18 bases separating them. This CDR3 is built from 15 residues. Germline V gene sequence: CDR1 SQVTM, CDR2 ANQGSEA.

The rearrangement links TRBV28 to TRBJ1-1; the D gene is possibly TRBD1 (5 bases). Trimming shortened V by 5 bases and J by 4 bases, and 17 bases separated the two germline ends. Germline V lookup: CDR1 MDHEN, CDR2 SYDVKM. This CDR3 is 15 amino acids long. The CDR3 is CASSPPPGRSTEAFF. Written as DNA, the CDR3 is TGTGCCAGCAGTCCCCCTCCGGGACGGTCCACTGAAGCTTTCTTT.